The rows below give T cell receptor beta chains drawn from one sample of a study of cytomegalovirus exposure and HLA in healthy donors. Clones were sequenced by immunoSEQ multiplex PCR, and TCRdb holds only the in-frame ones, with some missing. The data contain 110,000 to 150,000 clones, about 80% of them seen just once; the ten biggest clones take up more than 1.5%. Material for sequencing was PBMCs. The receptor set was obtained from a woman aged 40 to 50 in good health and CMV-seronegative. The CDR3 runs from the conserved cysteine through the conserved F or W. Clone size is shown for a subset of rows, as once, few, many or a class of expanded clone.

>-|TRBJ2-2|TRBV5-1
CASSYLAGGYTGELFF
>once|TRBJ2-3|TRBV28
CASRKGTSTDTQYF
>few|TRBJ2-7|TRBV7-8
CASSLGIRRTSGRAGSSEQYF
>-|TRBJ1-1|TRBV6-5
CASSYSQTGGGSEAFF
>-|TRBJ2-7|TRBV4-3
CASRTGMGEQYF
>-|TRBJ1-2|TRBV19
CASSTLDRAYTNYGYTF
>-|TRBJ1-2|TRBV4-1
CASSLFTGRMNYGYTF
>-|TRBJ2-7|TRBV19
CASSMRVQRTSGSYEQYF
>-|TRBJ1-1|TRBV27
CASSFWTGSTEAFF
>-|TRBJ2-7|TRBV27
CASSLVRGNEQYF
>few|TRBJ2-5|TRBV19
CASSIGQLQETQYF
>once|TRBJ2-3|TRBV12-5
CASGLGLAGFTDTQYF
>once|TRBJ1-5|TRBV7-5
CARSLVGQLVSNQPQHF
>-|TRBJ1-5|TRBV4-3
CASSQDGGRYQPQHF
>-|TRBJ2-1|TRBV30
CAGVRLARYNEQFF
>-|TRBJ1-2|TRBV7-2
CASSGGVWYGYTF
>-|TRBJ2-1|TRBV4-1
CASSQLSGTRQGEQFF
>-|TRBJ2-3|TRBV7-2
CASSTNGASGRTDTQYF
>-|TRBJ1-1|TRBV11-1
CASSSGPSGTEAFF
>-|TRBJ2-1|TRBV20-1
CSAGVGEQFF
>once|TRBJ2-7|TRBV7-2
CASSLGTGMNEQYF
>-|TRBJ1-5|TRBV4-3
CASSQDIPGQVNQPQHF
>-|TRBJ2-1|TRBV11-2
CASSFRAGGGNEQFF
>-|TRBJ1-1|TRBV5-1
CASSLEVGGMNTEAFF
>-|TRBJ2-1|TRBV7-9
CASSGTSGSRSYNEQFF
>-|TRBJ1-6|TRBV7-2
CASSLGDMHNSPLHF
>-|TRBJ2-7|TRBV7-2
CASSQMGEAYEQYF
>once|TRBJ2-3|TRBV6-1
CASSRDRGRTDTQYF
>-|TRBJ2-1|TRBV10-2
CASSNSSRGEQFF
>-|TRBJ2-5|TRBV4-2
CASSQGRVVRTETQYF
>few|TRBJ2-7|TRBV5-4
CASSLKSGTSGSYEQYF
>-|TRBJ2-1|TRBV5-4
CASSLGSGNEQFF
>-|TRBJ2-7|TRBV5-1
CASSLEGLAVSYEQYF
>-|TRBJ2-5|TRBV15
CATSRDGRQGGTQYF
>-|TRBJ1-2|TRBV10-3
CAITGQGGDYTF
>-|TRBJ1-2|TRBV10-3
CAIMEGLSYGYTF
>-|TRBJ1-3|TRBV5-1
CASRTGSGNTIYF
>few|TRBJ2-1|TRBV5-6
CASSLGRFFEQFF
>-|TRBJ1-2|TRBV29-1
CSVGIDPGDNYGYTF
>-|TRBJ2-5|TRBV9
CASSVALSGDEETQYF
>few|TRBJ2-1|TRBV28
CASSFRQGAFSYNEQFF
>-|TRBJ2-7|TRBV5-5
CASSLTGTYEQYF
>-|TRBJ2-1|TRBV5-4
CASSQDWTGNNEQFF
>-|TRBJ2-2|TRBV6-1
CASSPWTATGELFF
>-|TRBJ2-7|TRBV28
CASLGGGSWEQYF